This section outlines one T cell receptor (beta chain) sequence together with its context. Its specific antigen is unknown. Base-call qualities are not available, and no considerably larger clone is one nucleotide away. At one collaborating source in Seattle, patients were enrolled during active infection and were followed longitudinally through the course of disease. Collaborating institutions collected whole blood in K2EDTA tubes following their own protocols. Collaborator samples were shipped for TCRbeta analysis as frozen whole blood, isolated PBMCs, or DNA extracted from either sample type. The source of the sample is a study of blood T cell repertoires in COVID-19 (dated by TCRdb to about 2020). Background on the whole study: Samples covering the acute and convalescent phases of COVID-19 were provided by collaborators in the United States, Italy and Spain. Where available, HLA class I and class II types were obtained from metadata supplied by the sample provider rather than from assay-based typing. The samples were drawn from two sources: the first 160 participants of the ongoing ImmuneRACE study, and 1,254 subjects contributed by 6 global collaborators. Subjects who had been exposed to COVID-19, were actively infected with it, or had recovered from it provided the deeply sampled blood TCRbeta repertoires that made up the dataset. The repertoires were made available in a free public database intended to serve as a resource for research on the immune response to SARS-CoV-2. A de-identified subject ID, COVID-19 status, age in years and sex were almost always included in the sample metadata. The prospective study material was composed of cDNA or gDNA derived from T cells, B-cell-depleted T cells, or PBMCs. Broad study findings and their caveats: The amount of clinical and demographic metadata varied by source and participant and was provided uncurated.

TCRbeta CDR3 regions were amplified from genomic DNA by means of the immunoSEQ Assay, a bias-controlled multiplex PCR. The original pipeline was this. Within the assay, amplification of reference gene primers was used to estimate how many nucleated cells each sample contained. To quantify the absolute abundance of each unique TCRbeta CDR3 rearrangement, sequence reads were collapsed and filtered. For each sample, productive Simpson clonality was calculated as the square root of Simpson's diversity index across productive rearrangements. TCRdb obtained this table from immuneACCESS and retained in-frame rearrangements with V and J assigned. These tables miss some clones; where compared with another copy, unresolved V genes account for less than half of the shortfall, and the remainder is unexplained. V and J calls and clone size are given by that table; D and trimming were obtained from the DNA. The sample table contains 200,000 to 250,000 clones; only one count was recorded for approximately 90% of them. In total, the top ten clones hold roughly 2.5% of the sample.

There are 14 amino acids in the CDR3, from cysteine to phenylalanine inclusive. Here the CDR3 DNA is all that survives: 42 bases in frame from base 1. The germline V gene (reference sequence) provides CDR1 LGHDT and CDR2 YNNKEL. The junction carries 18 bases between V and J, which are trimmed by 0 bases and 13 bases respectively. The sequence joins TRBV3-1 (or the pseudogene TRBV3-2) to TRBJ1-2; no D gene call is confident. The TCR originated in a young man with COVID-19, enrolled during active disease. The specimen sequenced was peripheral blood. The CDR3 region: CASSQDRGGRRSTF. The sequenced DNA is TGTGCCAGCAGCCAAGATCGAGGAGGGAGGAGGAGCACCTTC.